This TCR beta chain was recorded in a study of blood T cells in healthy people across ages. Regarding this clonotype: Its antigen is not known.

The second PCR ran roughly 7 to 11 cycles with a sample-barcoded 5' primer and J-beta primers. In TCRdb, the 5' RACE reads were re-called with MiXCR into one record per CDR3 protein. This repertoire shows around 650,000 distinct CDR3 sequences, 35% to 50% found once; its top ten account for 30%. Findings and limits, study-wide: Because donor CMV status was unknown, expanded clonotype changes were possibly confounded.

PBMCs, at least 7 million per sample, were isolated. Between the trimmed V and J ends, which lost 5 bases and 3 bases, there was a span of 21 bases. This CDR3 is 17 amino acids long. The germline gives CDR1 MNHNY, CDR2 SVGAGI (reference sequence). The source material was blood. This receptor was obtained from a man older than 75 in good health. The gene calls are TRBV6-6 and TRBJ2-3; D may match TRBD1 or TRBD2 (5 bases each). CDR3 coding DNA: TGTGCCAGCAGTACGGATCCGGGACGAGCGACGACAGATACGCAGTATTTT. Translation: CASSTDPGRATTDTQYF.